The rows below give T cell receptor beta chains drawn from one sample of a study of blood T cell repertoires in COVID-19. Profiled with immunoSEQ multiplex PCR; TCRdb holds only in-frame clones, not every one. This sample carries fewer than 450,000 clones, around nine tenths of them seen once, and the ten largest clones take 7.3%. The source material was peripheral blood. The origin of the receptors is a woman aged 65 to 85 with COVID-19, enrolled during active disease. The CDR3 runs from the conserved cysteine through the conserved F or W. The D gene is left open where the match is weak. A row's size may be missing; if present it is once, few, many or a size class.

J,V,size,D,CDR3,DNA
TRBJ1-2,TRBV5-1,-,-,CASSLLEGGYGYTF,TGCGCCAGCAGCCTCCTTGAGGGTGGCTATGGCTACACCTTC
TRBJ2-3,TRBV2,-,TRBD1,CASRGQMGNTQYF,TGTGCCAGCAGGGGACAGATGGGGAATACGCAGTATTTT
TRBJ1-2,TRBV30,-,TRBD1,CAWNPGQYGYTF,TGTGCCTGGAACCCGGGACAGTATGGCTACACCTTC
TRBJ2-2,TRBV27,-,-,CASSLYVSYTGELFF,TGTGCCAGCAGTTTATATGTGAGTTACACCGGGGAGCTGTTTTTT
TRBJ1-4,TRBV9,-,-,CASSRDTRPNEKLFF,TGTGCCAGCAGCCGTGACACTCGCCCTAATGAAAAACTGTTTTTT
TRBJ1-2,TRBV9,-,-,CASSVGALANYGYTF,TGTGCCAGCAGCGTAGGGGCACTTGCTAACTATGGCTACACCTTC
TRBJ1-1,TRBV4-1,-,TRBD1,CASSQETGGNTEAFF,TGCGCCAGCAGCCAAGAGACAGGGGGAAACACTGAAGCTTTCTTT
TRBJ1-1,TRBV7-8,-,-,CASSAVTGRGTEAFF,TGTGCCAGCAGCGCGGTTACAGGGAGAGGGACTGAAGCTTTCTTT
TRBJ1-4,TRBV4-3,-,TRBD1,CASSQDLRAGGWGLFF,TGCGCCAGCAGCCAAGATCTTAGGGCAGGGGGATGGGGACTGTTTTTT
TRBJ1-5,TRBV5-8,few,TRBD1,CASSLAKRDRGWNQPQHF,TGTGCCAGCAGCTTGGCGAAACGGGACAGGGGATGGAATCAGCCCCAGCATTTT
TRBJ1-4,TRBV4-1,-,-,CASSQPGRGNEKLFF,TGCGCCAGCAGCCAGCCGGGGCGGGGTAATGAAAAACTGTTTTTT
TRBJ2-7,TRBV11-2,-,-,CASSPHPTGTSYEQYF,TGTGCCAGCAGCCCCCACCCGACAGGGACTTCCTACGAGCAGTACTTC
TRBJ2-5,TRBV10-3,-,-,CAISESGRETQYF,TGTGCCATCAGTGAGTCAGGGAGGGAGACCCAGTACTTC
TRBJ2-7,TRBV3-1/TRBV3-2,-,-,CASSPWGREIYEQYF,TGTGCCAGCAGTCCATGGGGTCGGGAGATCTACGAGCAGTACTTC
TRBJ1-1,TRBV28,-,-,CASPAGPTNTEAFF,TGTGCCAGCCCTGCGGGACCCACTAACACTGAAGCTTTCTTT
TRBJ1-6,TRBV10-3,-,-,CAIGPGNGDSPLHF,TGTGCCATCGGGCCGGGGAACGGTGATTCACCCCTCCACTTT
TRBJ2-3,TRBV11-3,-,-,CASSPGIGDTQYF,TGTGCCAGCAGCCCGGGGATCGGAGATACGCAGTATTTT
TRBJ1-1,TRBV24-1,-,TRBD1,CATSDAQGTGTEAFF,TGTGCCACCAGTGATGCACAGGGGACGGGCACTGAAGCTTTCTTT
TRBJ1-4,TRBV10-3,-,TRBD1,CAISEGQGEEKLFF,TGTGCCATCAGTGAGGGACAGGGGGAGGAAAAACTGTTTTTT
TRBJ1-2,TRBV6-6,-,TRBD1,CASSPTGGAGYTF,TGTGCCAGCAGTCCTACAGGGGGTGCTGGCTACACCTTC
TRBJ1-4,TRBV5-1,-,-,CASSPGSVANEKLFF,TGCGCCAGCAGCCCGGGGAGCGTTGCTAATGAAAAACTGTTTTTT
TRBJ1-1,TRBV7-2,-,TRBD1,CASSLKTGGGTEAFF,TGTGCCAGCAGCCTTAAGACAGGGGGAGGCACTGAAGCTTTCTTT
TRBJ1-2,TRBV4-1,once,-,CASSQGSAEGSIGYTF,TGCGCCAGCAGCCAAGGGTCCGCGGAGGGGAGTATTGGCTACACCTTC
TRBJ1-2,TRBV19,-,TRBD1,CASSIGTGRLPYGYTF,TGTGCCAGTAGTATAGGGACAGGGCGCCTACCCTATGGCTACACCTTC
TRBJ2-7,TRBV27,-,TRBD2,CASSRGGTGYEQYF,TGTGCCAGCAGTCGGGGGGGAACTGGGTACGAGCAGTACTTC
TRBJ1-2,TRBV24-1,once,-,CATSDLSGYGYTF,TGTGCCACCAGTGATTTATCGGGGTATGGCTACACCTTC
TRBJ1-2,TRBV7-9,-,TRBD1,CASSTLGQGGYGYTF,TGTGCCAGCAGCACACTGGGACAGGGTGGCTATGGCTACACCTTC
TRBJ1-6,TRBV4-3,-,TRBD1,CASSQTGENRSPLHF,TGCGCCAGCAGCCAAACAGGGGAGAACCGCTCACCCCTCCACTTT
TRBJ1-5,TRBV21-1,-,-,CASSDRDSLDSNQPQHF,TGTGCCAGCAGCGATCGGGACAGTTTGGATAGCAATCAGCCCCAGCATTTT
TRBJ2-3,TRBV7-6,few,-,CAVSGAGARTDTQYF,TGTGCCGTGAGTGGGGCGGGGGCCCGCACAGATACGCAGTATTTT
TRBJ1-5,TRBV19,once,TRBD1,CASTLTGYSNQPQHF,TGTGCCAGTACCCTGACAGGGTATAGCAATCAGCCCCAGCATTTT
TRBJ2-1,TRBV4-3,-,TRBD1,CASSQDSTGSGYEQFF,TGCGCCAGCAGCCAGGACTCGACAGGGTCGGGCTATGAGCAGTTCTTC
TRBJ2-7,TRBV9,-,-,CASSVAGSNDEQYF,TGTGCCAGCAGCGTAGCCGGGTCGAATGACGAGCAGTACTTC
TRBJ1-3,TRBV30,-,-,CAWSTGGFSGNTIYF,TGTGCCTGGAGTACGGGAGGGTTCTCTGGAAACACCATATATTTT
TRBJ2-2,TRBV5-1,-,-,CASSLDVNGELFF,TGCGCCAGCAGCTTGGATGTCAACGGGGAGCTGTTTTTT
TRBJ2-3,TRBV10-2,-,TRBD1,CASSPIDRGLTDTQYF,TGCGCCAGCAGCCCCATAGACAGGGGGCTTACAGATACGCAGTATTTT
TRBJ2-1,TRBV5-1,-,TRBD2,CASFSGGPYNEQFF,TGCGCCAGCTTTAGCGGGGGGCCGTACAATGAGCAGTTCTTC
TRBJ2-7,TRBV27,-,TRBD1,CASSFHQGAYEQYF,TGTGCCAGCAGTTTTCATCAGGGGGCCTACGAGCAGTACTTC
TRBJ1-1,TRBV6-2/TRBV6-3,-,-,CASTPRGNTEAFF,TGTGCCAGCACCCCTCGGGGGAACACTGAAGCTTTCTTT
TRBJ2-6,TRBV4-3,-,-,CASSQAGRISGANVLTF,TGCGCCAGCAGCCAGGCGGGACGGATCTCTGGGGCCAACGTCCTGACTTTC
TRBJ1-6,TRBV7-9,few,-,CASSLASTVNSPLHF,TGTGCCAGCAGCTTAGCGTCGACAGTTAATTCACCCCTCCACTTT
TRBJ2-5,TRBV7-9,-,-,CASSGPGVQETQYF,TGTGCCAGCAGCGGCCCGGGGGTTCAAGAGACCCAGTACTTC
TRBJ1-5,TRBV7-2,-,TRBD1,CASSSIRDRYSNQPQHF,TGTGCCAGCAGCTCAATCCGGGACAGATATAGCAATCAGCCCCAGCATTTT
TRBJ2-5,TRBV11-2,once,TRBD1,CASSLGGQVQETQYF,TGTGCCAGCAGCTTAGGGGGACAGGTGCAAGAGACCCAGTACTTC
TRBJ1-1,TRBV27,-,-,CASSGWGAEAFF,TGTGCCAGCAGTGGCTGGGGAGCTGAAGCTTTCTTT
TRBJ2-5,TRBV2,-,TRBD2,CASRDSGGQETQYF,TGTGCCAGCAGGGATAGCGGGGGGCAGGAGACCCAGTACTTC
TRBJ1-1,TRBV18,-,TRBD1,CASSPQTGGFTEAFF,TGTGCCAGCTCACCACAGACAGGGGGCTTCACTGAAGCTTTCTTT
TRBJ1-3,TRBV11-2,-,TRBD1,CASSSPTGFGNTIYF,TGTGCCAGCAGCTCCCCGACAGGGTTCGGAAACACCATATATTTT
TRBJ2-3,TRBV5-1,once,-,CASSLVAGETDTQYF,TGCGCCAGCAGCTTGGTGGCAGGGGAGACAGATACGCAGTATTTT
TRBJ2-2,TRBV2,-,TRBD2,CASRGGIGGELFF,TGTGCCAGCAGGGGAGGGATCGGAGGGGAGCTGTTTTTT
TRBJ2-7,TRBV6-2/TRBV6-3,-,TRBD2,CASRPSGGGEQYF,TGTGCCAGCAGGCCTAGCGGGGGCGGCGAGCAGTACTTC
TRBJ2-2,TRBV24-1,-,TRBD2,CATSVERGGLTGELFF,TGTGCCACCAGTGTGGAGCGGGGGGGCCTTACCGGGGAGCTGTTTTTT